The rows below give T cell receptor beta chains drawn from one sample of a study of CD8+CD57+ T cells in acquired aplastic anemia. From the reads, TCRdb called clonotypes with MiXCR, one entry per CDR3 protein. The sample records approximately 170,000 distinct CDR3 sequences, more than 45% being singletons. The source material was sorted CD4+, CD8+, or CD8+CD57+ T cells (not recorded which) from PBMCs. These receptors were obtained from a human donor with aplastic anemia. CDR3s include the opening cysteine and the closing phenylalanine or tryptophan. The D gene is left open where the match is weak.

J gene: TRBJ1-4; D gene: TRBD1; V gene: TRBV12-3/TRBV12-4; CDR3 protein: CASSLGSGGRNEKLFF
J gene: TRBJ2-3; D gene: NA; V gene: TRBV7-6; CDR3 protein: CASSLAPTDTQYF
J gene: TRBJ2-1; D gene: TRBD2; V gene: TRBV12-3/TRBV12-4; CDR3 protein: CASSSAGSGAYEQFF
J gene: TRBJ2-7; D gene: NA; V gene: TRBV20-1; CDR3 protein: CSAMRLSSYEQYF
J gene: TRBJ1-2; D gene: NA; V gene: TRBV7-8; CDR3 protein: CASSLALGSYGYTF
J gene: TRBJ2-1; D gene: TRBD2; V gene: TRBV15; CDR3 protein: CATSVGGGRPNNEQFF
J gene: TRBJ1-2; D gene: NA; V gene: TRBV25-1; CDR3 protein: CASRDRNGLSNYGYTF
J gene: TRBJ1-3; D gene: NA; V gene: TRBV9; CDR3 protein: CASGATGNTIYF
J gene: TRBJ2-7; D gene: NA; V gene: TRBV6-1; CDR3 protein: CASSSLTTYEQYF
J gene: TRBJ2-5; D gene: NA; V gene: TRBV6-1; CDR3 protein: CASSEMWSEETQYF
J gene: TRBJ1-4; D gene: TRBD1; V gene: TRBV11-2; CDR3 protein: CASSGYRGANEKLFF
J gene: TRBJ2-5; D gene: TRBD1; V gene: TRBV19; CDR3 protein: CASRDRARETQYF
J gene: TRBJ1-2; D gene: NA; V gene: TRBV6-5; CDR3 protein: CASSYSIQGTYGYTF
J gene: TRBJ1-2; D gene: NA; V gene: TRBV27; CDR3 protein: CASSLSAGGLPGGYTF
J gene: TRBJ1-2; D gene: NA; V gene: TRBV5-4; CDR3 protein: CASSLIRDGYTF
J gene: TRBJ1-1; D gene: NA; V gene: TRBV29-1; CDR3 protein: CSVDISRNTEAFF
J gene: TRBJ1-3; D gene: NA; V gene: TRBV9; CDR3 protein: CASSVLPRGNTIYF
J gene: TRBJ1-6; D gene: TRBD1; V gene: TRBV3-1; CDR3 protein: CASSRRGRTGSPLHF
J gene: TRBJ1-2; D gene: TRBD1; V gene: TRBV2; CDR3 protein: CASKMDRVDYGYTF
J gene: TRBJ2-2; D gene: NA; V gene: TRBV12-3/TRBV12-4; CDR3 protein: CASSKLGDTGELFF
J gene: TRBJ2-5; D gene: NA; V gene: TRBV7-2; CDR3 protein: CASSPIAVIGETQYF
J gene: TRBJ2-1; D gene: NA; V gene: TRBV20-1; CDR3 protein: CSASPRSGSRSYNEQFF
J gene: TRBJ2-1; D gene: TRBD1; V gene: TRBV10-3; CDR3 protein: CAISRTGDEQFF
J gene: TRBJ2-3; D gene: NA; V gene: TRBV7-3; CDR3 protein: CASSLTSGDTQYF
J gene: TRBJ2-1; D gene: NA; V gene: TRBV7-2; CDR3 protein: CASSPQRGEQFF
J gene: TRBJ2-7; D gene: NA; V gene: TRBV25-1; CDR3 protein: CASSLHGSSYEQYF
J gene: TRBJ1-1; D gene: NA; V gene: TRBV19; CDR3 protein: CASSMTGEGAEAFF
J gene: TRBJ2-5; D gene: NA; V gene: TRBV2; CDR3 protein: CASSGMSRETQYF
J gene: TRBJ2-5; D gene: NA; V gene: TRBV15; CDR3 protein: CATSSAYQETQYF
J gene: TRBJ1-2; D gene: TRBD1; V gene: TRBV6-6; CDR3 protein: CASSWEGAGYTF
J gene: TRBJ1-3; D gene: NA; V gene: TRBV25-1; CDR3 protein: CASSEQAGARRNTIYF
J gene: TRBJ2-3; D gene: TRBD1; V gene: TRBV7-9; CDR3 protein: CATQPGTGEDTQYF
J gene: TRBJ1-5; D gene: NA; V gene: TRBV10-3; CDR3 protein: CAISQQGNQPQHF
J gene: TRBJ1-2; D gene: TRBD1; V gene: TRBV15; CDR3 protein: CATSNGQGAGYGYTF
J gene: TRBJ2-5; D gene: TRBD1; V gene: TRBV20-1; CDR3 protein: CSASSLTGVETQYF
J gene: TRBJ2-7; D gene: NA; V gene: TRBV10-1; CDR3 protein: CARKTDTEQYF
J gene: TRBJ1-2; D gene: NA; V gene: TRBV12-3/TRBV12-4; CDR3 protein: CASSLISGNYGYTF
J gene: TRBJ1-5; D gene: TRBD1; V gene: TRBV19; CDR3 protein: CASSIGTGVNQPQHF
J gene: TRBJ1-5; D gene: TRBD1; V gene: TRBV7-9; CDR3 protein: CASSLVRGQGRNQPQHF
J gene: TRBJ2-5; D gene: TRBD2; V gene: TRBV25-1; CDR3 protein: CASSSGATRETQYF
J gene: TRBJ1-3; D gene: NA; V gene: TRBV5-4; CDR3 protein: CASSVQGTGNTIYF
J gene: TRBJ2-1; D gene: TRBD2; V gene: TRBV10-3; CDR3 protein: CAIQLGGGGYNEQFF
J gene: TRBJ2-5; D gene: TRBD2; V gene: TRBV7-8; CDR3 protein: CASSEAGGPGETQYF
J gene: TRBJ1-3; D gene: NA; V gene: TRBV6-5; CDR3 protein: CASSYSQQVPGNTIYF
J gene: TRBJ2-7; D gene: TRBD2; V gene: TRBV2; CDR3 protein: CASRGTSGGVNEQYF
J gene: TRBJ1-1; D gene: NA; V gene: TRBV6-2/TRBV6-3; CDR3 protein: CASSSGPWAAFF
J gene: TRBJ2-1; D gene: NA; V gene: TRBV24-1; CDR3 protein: CATSDFLSDEQFF
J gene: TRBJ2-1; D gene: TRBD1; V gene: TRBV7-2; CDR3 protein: CASSPGQGPNEQFF
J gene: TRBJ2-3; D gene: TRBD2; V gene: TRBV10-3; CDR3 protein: CAISDLTSGDTQYF
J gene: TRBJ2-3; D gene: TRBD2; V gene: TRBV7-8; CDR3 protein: CASSLELAGDTQYF
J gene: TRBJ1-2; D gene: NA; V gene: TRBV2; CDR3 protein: CAITGQPLSYGYTF
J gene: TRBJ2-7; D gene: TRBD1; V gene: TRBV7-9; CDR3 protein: CASSLTGAYEQYF
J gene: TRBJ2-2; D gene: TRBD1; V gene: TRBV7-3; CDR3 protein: CASSPGQGAANTGELFF
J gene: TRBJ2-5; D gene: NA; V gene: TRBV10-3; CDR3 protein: CAISATGETQYF
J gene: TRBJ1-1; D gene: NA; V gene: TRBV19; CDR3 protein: CASIQGGGSTEAFF